The 28 T cell receptor beta chains presented below share a single source sample, sequenced in a study of blood T cells in healthy people across ages. PCR was performed a second time for about 7 to 11 cycles using a sample-barcoded 5' primer and a J-beta primer mix. TCRdb ran MiXCR on the 5' RACE reads and lists one entry per CDR3 protein. The table has 1.6 million or so distinct CDR3 sequences, 30% to 35% seen once. Sequencing was carried out using blood. These receptors all stem from a woman in her twenties or thirties in good health.

The V and J genes are TRBV9 and TRBJ2-3; D possibly matches TRBD1 or TRBD2 (7 bases each). CDR1 and CDR2 (germline): SGDLS, YYNGEE. V lost 6 bases, J lost 4 bases, and 18 bases lay in between. The CDR3 has 15 residues. Here the CDR3 reads CASTSGGGLADTQYF. DNA for the CDR3: TGTGCCAGCACCTCAGGGGGGGGCCTAGCAGATACGCAGTATTTT.

This clonotype was seen only a few times. The chain has TRBV10-3 and TRBJ2-3; 10 bases align to TRBD1. J lost 6 bases, V lost 10 bases, and 10 bases had no gene match. CDR1 and CDR2 from the germline V gene are ENHRY and SYGVKD. The CDR3 spans 14 residues. The CDR3 sequence: CASRDRGSGDTQYF. CDR3 DNA sequence: TGTGCCAGTAGGGACAGGGGCTCAGGGGATACGCAGTATTTT.

The chain's CDR3 is CASSQEEGGGLEQYF. DNA for the CDR3: TGTGCCAGCAGCCAAGAAGAAGGTGGGGGGCTCGAGCAGTACTTC. This chain links TRBV4-2 with TRBJ2-1; D is perhaps TRBD1 or TRBD2 (6 bases each). The closer fit of TRBJ2-7 to the DNA end suggests the J call may be wrong. The V gene's germline CDR1 is LGHNA and CDR2 YNFKEQ. The CDR3 length is 15 residues.

The chain recombines TRBV3-1 with TRBJ2-7; D perhaps matches TRBD2 (5 bases). CDR3 length: 15 amino acids. Per germline, CDR1 LGHDT and CDR2 YNNKEL (reference sequence). The V end was cut by 0 bases, the J end by 3 bases, with 12 bases between. CDR3 DNA sequence: TGTGCCAGCAGCCAAGACGGACTTTCTTACTACGAGCAGTACTTC. Translation gives CASSQDGLSYYEQYF.

The count of this clonotype is one. Since a much larger clone is just one base distant, this may be a read error. This chain joins TRBV7-2 and TRBJ2-7; tentatively, D is TRBD1 (5 bases). From germline, CDR1 is SGHTA and CDR2 FQGNSA. The CDR3 extends over 14 amino acids. In DNA, the CDR3 is TGTGCCAGCAGCCTTACCCAGGGATTCGGCGAGCGGTACTTC. It yields the protein CASSLTQGFGERYF.

The chain carries TRBV5-1 and TRBJ1-2; TRBD1 agrees at 9 bases. The CDR3 length is 18 residues. The germline V gene has CDR1 SGHRS and CDR2 YFSETQ. Germline trimming cut 0 bases from V and 12 bases from J; bases unmatched to any gene: 21. The CDR3 protein is CASSLALKATPGQGENTF. For the CDR3, the DNA is TGCGCCAGCAGCTTGGCTCTGAAAGCTACGCCGGGACAGGGTGAAAACACCTTC.

This chain joins TRBV20-1 and TRBJ2-5; D ambiguous. Trimming left V 0 bases short and J 11 bases short, with 19 bases between. Germline V gene data show CDR1 as DFQATT and CDR2 as SNEGSKA (reference sequence). There are 14 residues in the CDR3. In nucleotides, the CDR3 is TGCAGTGCTAGAGACATACGGTTTTCGAATGAGCAGTACTTC. The encoded protein is CSARDIRFSNEQYF.

Of note for this clonotype: This may be a read error: a much more frequent sequence differs by one nucleotide. This chain connects TRBV12-3 or TRBV12-4 to TRBJ2-5; no clear D gene. There are 13 residues in the CDR3. With 6 bases removed from V and 11 bases from J, the gap between germline ends came to 19 bases. Written as DNA, the CDR3 is TGTGCCAGCAGCCTCGGTGGGTATGACGGGCAGTACTTC. Amino acids: CASSLGGYDGQYF.

The chain recombines TRBV4-1 with TRBJ1-2; possibly TRBD1 for D (5 bases). The germline V and J ends were trimmed by 0 bases and 0 bases, with 5 bases remaining between them. The germline CDR1 and CDR2 sequences are MGHRA and YSYEKL. There are 14 residues in the CDR3. The CDR3 DNA sequence: TGCGCCAGCAGCCAAGACAGGGCTAACTATGGCTACACCTTC. Amino acid sequence: CASSQDRANYGYTF.

As to this clonotype: Possible read error: a much larger clone is one base away. The rearrangement links TRBV18 to TRBJ2-7; TRBD1 aligns across 7 bases. The CDR3 extends over 13 amino acids. V trimming: 8 bases; J trimming: 4 bases; junction bases outside the gene matches: 8. Germline-derived CDR1 and CDR2 are KGHSH and LQKENI. The CDR3 protein is CASTWDRCYEQYF. In DNA form, the CDR3 reads TGTGCCAGCACCTGGGACAGATGTTACGAGCAGTACTTC.

The CDR3 spells CASSASTGGRDTQYF. CDR3 DNA sequence: TGTGCCAGCAGTGCCTCGACAGGGGGAAGGGATACGCAGTATTTT. The chain uses TRBV6-1 and TRBJ2-3, with 9 bases that match TRBD1. Germline CDR1 reads MNHNS; CDR2 reads SASEGT. V dropped 4 bases and J dropped 6; count of bases not matched to a gene: 8. This CDR3 is 15 amino acids long.

The chain uses TRBV15 and TRBJ2-1, with 9 nucleotides matching TRBD2. The trim removed 0 bases at V and 8 bases at J, leaving 14 bases unmatched. The CDR3 extends over 18 amino acids. Germline V gene data show CDR1 as LNHNV and CDR2 as YYDKDF (reference sequence). CDR3 coding DNA: TGTGCCACCAGCAGAGATAGGGGGCGTAGCGGGAGATGGGATGAGCAGTTCTTC. This encodes CATSRDRGRSGRWDEQFF.

Here the CDR3 reads CASSYSLAGGEQFF. CDR3 nucleotide sequence: TGTGCCAGCAGTTACTCCCTAGCGGGGGGTGAGCAGTTCTTC. The V gene is TRBV6-5, the J gene TRBJ2-1; 11 bases line up with TRBD2. Germline CDR1 reads MNHEY; CDR2 reads SVGAGI. The CDR3 loop spans 14 amino acids. The J segment lost 9 bases and the V segment lost 0 bases, leaving 1 base of the junction unmatched.

The J gene is TRBJ1-6, the V gene TRBV7-3; tentative D call: TRBD1 (6 bases). This CDR3 region has 14 residues. V dropped 5 bases and J dropped 9 bases, with 14 bases sitting between them. CDR1 is SGHTA, CDR2 FQGTGA, per germline. This CDR3 reads CASSQRTGPSPLHF. CDR3 DNA: TGTGCCAGCAGCCAAAGAACAGGGCCTTCACCCCTCCACTTT.

There are a few counts of this clonotype. The chain is built from TRBV6-5 and TRBJ2-1, with D possibly being TRBD2 (6 bases). V lost 2 bases and J 3 bases, leaving 11 bases between the germline ends. Germline-derived CDR1 and CDR2 are MNHEY and SVGAGI. The CDR3 loop spans 15 amino acids. This chain's CDR3 is CASSYQGLIYNEQFF. DNA of the CDR3: TGTGCCAGCAGTTACCAGGGACTCATCTACAATGAGCAGTTCTTC.

This clonotype was recorded at least ten times. The chain employs TRBV4-1 and TRBJ1-2; no clear D. Germline CDR1 and CDR2: MGHRA and YSYEKL. V gave up 5 bases and J gave up 5 bases, with 6 bases separating them. The CDR3 is made up of 11 amino acids. CDR3 in amino acids: CASSVLYGYTF. CDR3 nucleotides: TGCGCCAGCAGCGTACTTTATGGCTACACCTTC.

The chain employs TRBV20-1 and TRBJ2-1, with 12 bases aligning to TRBD2. Germline lookup yields CDR1 DFQATT and CDR2 SNEGSKA (reference sequence). V lost 6 bases and J lost 14; bases outside the gene matches: 17. CDR3 length: 15 residues. CDR3 in DNA: TGCAGTGCGTACTTGGGGACTAGCGGGTCCACTCCCGAGTTCTTC. This encodes CSAYLGTSGSTPEFF.

This clonotype was counted only a few times. V usage is TRBV6-5 and J usage is TRBJ2-1, with D unresolved. Deletions cut 6 bases from V and 7 bases from J, with 16 bases between. This CDR3 has 14 residues. CDR1 and CDR2 (germline): MNHEY, SVGAGI. The CDR3 reads CASSLLLGLNEQFF. In nucleotides, the CDR3 is TGTGCCAGCAGCCTGTTATTAGGCTTGAATGAGCAGTTCTTC.

The chain employs TRBV7-8 and TRBJ1-1, with 7 bases matching TRBD1. V trimming: 2 bases; J trimming: 4 bases; junction bases outside the gene matches: 7. Per germline, CDR1 SGHVS and CDR2 FQNEAQ. CDR3 length: 15 amino acids. CDR3 coding DNA: TGTGCCAGCAGCTTACGGGAGGGGGCGCCCACTGAAGCTTTCTTT. Its protein product is CASSLREGAPTEAFF.

This clonotype has more than one count but fewer than ten. The chain joins TRBV7-2 to TRBJ2-7, with D possibly TRBD2 on 7 matching bases. Germline CDR1 and CDR2: SGHTA and FQGNSA. The germline V and J ends were trimmed by 4 bases and 2 bases, with 24 bases remaining between them. This CDR3 spans 18 amino acids. The CDR3 region has the DNA TGTGCCAGCAGCTCAATTGGGAGGGGGACACAAACGACCTACGAGCAGTACTTC. Amino acids: CASSSIGRGTQTTYEQYF.

The rearrangement links TRBV7-3 to TRBJ2-5; no clear D gene. The end of the DNA is better explained by TRBJ2-7, so the J call may be wrong. The CDR3 length is 13 residues. From germline, CDR1 is SGHTA and CDR2 FQGTGA. The CDR3 sequence: CASSLNPRYEQYF. The DNA for the CDR3 is TGTGCCAGCAGCTTAAATCCCCGCTACGAGCAGTACTTC.

This clonotype was counted a few times. The chain links TRBV27 to TRBJ1-5, with a weak D call TRBD1 (5 bases). The CDR3 has 15 amino acids. The germline gives CDR1 MNHEY, CDR2 SMNVEV (reference sequence). Trimming removed 3 bases from V and 6 bases from J, with 15 bases in between. The DNA of the CDR3 is TGTGCCAGCAGTTTGGGTCCGGGGCTAGGTCAGCCCCAGCATTTT. Protein sequence: CASSLGPGLGQPQHF.

This clonotype has just a few counts. The V and J genes are TRBV7-9 and TRBJ2-1, with D unclear. The germline V gene encodes CDR1 SEHNR and CDR2 FQNEAQ (reference sequence). CDR3 length: 14 amino acids. V was shortened by 0 bases and J by 8 bases, with 11 bases between the two germline ends. The CDR3 region is CASSLARQIDEQFF. The CDR3 DNA sequence: TGTGCCAGCAGCTTAGCGCGCCAAATAGATGAGCAGTTCTTC. Using reference TRBV7-9 and TRBJ2-1 for the parts outside the CDR3, the full variable domain is DTGVSQNPRHKITKRGQNVTFRCDPISEHNRLYWYRQTLGQGPEFLTYFQNEAQLEKSRLLSDRFSAERPKGSFSTLEIQRTEQGDSAMYLCASSLARQIDEQFFGPGTRLTVL.

The chain uses TRBV6-1 and TRBJ2-7; D gene unclear. CDR1 is MNHNS and CDR2 is SASEGT in the germline V gene. CDR3 length equals 15 residues. V was shortened by 5 bases and J by 0 bases, with 14 bases between the two germline ends. The CDR3 DNA reads as TGTGCCAGCAGTCGCTCCAGCTCCAACTCCTACGAGCAGTACTTC. Its translation is CASSRSSSNSYEQYF.

This rearrangement joins TRBV2 to TRBJ2-1; possible D gene TRBD1, 6 bases. Germline V lookup: CDR1 SNHLY, CDR2 FYNNEI. The CDR3 length is 15 residues. The V and J ends lost 4 bases and 1 base respectively, with 11 bases between them. The CDR3 here is CASSVQGRSYNEQFF. CDR3 bases: TGTGCCAGCAGTGTCCAGGGGCGTTCCTACAATGAGCAGTTCTTC.

This clonotype was seen more than once but under ten times. The chain links TRBV6-2 or TRBV6-3 to TRBJ2-1; possible D gene TRBD2, 6 bases. Trimming took off 6 bases at V and 8 bases at J, with 20 bases between the two ends. The CDR3 loop spans 15 amino acids. Per the germline V gene, CDR1 is MNHEY and CDR2 is SVGEGT. The CDR3 sequence is CASSPTTSRRDEQFF. The CDR3 region has the DNA TGTGCCAGCAGCCCTACGACTAGTAGGCGAGATGAGCAGTTCTTC.

The J gene is TRBJ1-1, the V gene TRBV9, with TRBD1 as a possible D gene (5 bases). The CDR3 covers 15 residues. Looked up from germline, CDR1 is SGDLS and CDR2 is YYNGEE. V was shortened by 0 bases and J by 3 bases, with 12 bases between the two germline ends. The CDR3 loop reads CASSVEPRGDTEAFF. The DNA of the CDR3 is TGTGCCAGCAGCGTAGAGCCCCGGGGCGACACTGAAGCTTTCTTT.

This clonotype was picked up a small number of times. The J gene is TRBJ2-7, the V gene TRBV6-1, with D perhaps being TRBD1 or TRBD2 (5 bases each). The CDR3 length is 13 residues. V was shortened by 5 bases and J by 3 bases, with 11 bases between the two germline ends. Germline-derived CDR1 and CDR2 are MNHNS and SASEGT. DNA of the CDR3: TGTGCCAGCAGTTGGGGGTCCCTCTACGAGCAGTACTTC. This sequence encodes CASSWGSLYEQYF.